These T cell receptor beta chains were read from a single sample in a study of blood T cell repertoires in COVID-19. Profiling relied on immunoSEQ multiplex PCR, and the TCRdb table lists in-frame clones only, not all of them. The table includes roughly 14,000 clones, around 90% detected once. The sample was peripheral blood. The receptors were sampled from an elderly woman with COVID-19, enrolled during active disease. CDR3s include the opening cysteine and the closing phenylalanine or tryptophan. The order of the fields is V gene, CDR3 length, J gene, CDR3 protein.

TRBV10-3	17	TRBJ2-3	CAISESWATGHTDTQYF
TRBV4-3	18	TRBJ2-2	CASSQEVGTSLNTGELFF
TRBV19	15	TRBJ1-5	CASSIQGGSNQPQHF
TRBV18	17	TRBJ2-5	CASSPPGQLSYQETQYF
TRBV7-9	16	TRBJ1-1	CASSLAWATVNTEAFF
TRBV5-8	18	TRBJ1-5	CASSLGAGQENSNQPQHF
TRBV9	16	TRBJ2-1	CASSPVGQSSYNEQFF
TRBV3-1/TRBV3-2	16	TRBJ2-5	CASSQVAGRWEETQYF
TRBV21-1	18	TRBJ2-7	CASSKGLGSARGTGEQYF
TRBV11-3	12	TRBJ1-1	CASSFGDTEAFF
TRBV12-3/TRBV12-4	13	TRBJ1-2	CASSEQGGGGYTF
TRBV11-3	13	TRBJ1-2	CASSSQGGYGYTF
TRBV5-1	13	TRBJ1-2	CASSRDRGYGYTF
TRBV18	13	TRBJ1-2	CASSPEDSYGYTF
TRBV7-6	17	TRBJ2-3	CASSSKRLAGGTDTQYF
TRBV6-6	13	TRBJ1-1	CASSGGVSTEAFF
TRBV12-3/TRBV12-4	12	TRBJ1-4	CASRRGSEKLFF
TRBV15	16	TRBJ2-5	CATSRSRDRLKETQYF
TRBV6-1	15	TRBJ1-5	CASSEGGGLNQPQHF
TRBV11-2	16	TRBJ1-5	CASDSRRGLPVGPQHF
TRBV15	15	TRBJ1-1	CATSRPGTLNTEAFF
TRBV6-2/TRBV6-3	15	TRBJ2-3	CASSYPGYQTDTQYF
TRBV19	16	TRBJ1-4	CASSRLTQTTNEKLFF
TRBV18	15	TRBJ1-3	CASSQGTGAGNTIYF
TRBV28	15	TRBJ1-5	CASSFGYREDQPQHF
TRBV6-2/TRBV6-3	13	TRBJ2-1	CASSYGASGFKFF
TRBV7-8	15	TRBJ2-3	CASSLRTGVVDTQYF
TRBV6-2/TRBV6-3	15	TRBJ1-2	CASSFGRGPVHGYTF
TRBV7-2	16	TRBJ2-2	CASSARQGAPTGELFF
TRBV24-1	20	TRBJ2-1	CATSVTPGQGARGGNDEQFF
TRBV10-2	15	TRBJ2-7	CASSEPGRLRYEQYF
TRBV3-1/TRBV3-2	16	TRBJ2-2	CASSQKRGRGTGELFF
TRBV5-8	16	TRBJ2-3	CASSWWTGNRTDTQYF
TRBV18	15	TRBJ1-1	CASSPYRDTGTEAFF
TRBV7-6	16	TRBJ1-1	CASSLRPGQVNTEAFF
TRBV5-1	14	TRBJ2-7	CASSLAGQGSEQYF
TRBV14	14	TRBJ1-6	CASSQDAGRSPLHF
TRBV14	18	TRBJ2-6	CASSQWRDLNSGANVLTF
TRBV9	15	TRBJ2-7	CASSEAGASSYEQYF
TRBV9	15	TRBJ1-2	CASSPWTGGDYGYTF
TRBV11-2	14	TRBJ2-5	CASSVRQGVETQYF
TRBV6-5	16	TRBJ2-2	CASSYSTPRSTGELFF
TRBV5-1	11	TRBJ2-5	CASSVGLARHF
TRBV6-2/TRBV6-3	16	TRBJ2-3	CASSYSSRGRTDTQYF
TRBV28	12	TRBJ1-2	CASRQGDSGYTF
TRBV27	17	TRBJ2-2	CASTPRTGGANTGELFF
TRBV5-6	14	TRBJ2-7	CASSSGPSSYEQYF
TRBV6-2/TRBV6-3	14	TRBJ2-5	CASSWRDVGRGQYF
TRBV7-2	16	TRBJ2-7	CASSLASQGAGNEQYF
TRBV7-9	15	TRBJ1-5	CASSLAGGGNQPQHF